The 16 T cell receptor beta chains below all came from one sample that was sequenced in a study of shared clonotypes between healthy human individuals. Selected positively for CCR7 and CD45RO-negative, naive CD8 cells excluded terminally differentiated effector memory CD45RA+ cells. Repertoires were generated with immunoSEQ multiplex PCR, while TCRdb's copy carries only in-frame clones and drops some. The table records around 610,000 clones, roughly 95% of them present only once. Sample: naive CD8+ T cells sorted from blood. These receptors were obtained from a woman aged 25 to 45 in good health.

The chain uses TRBV7-9 and TRBJ2-7, with 8 bases matching TRBD2. V was pared by 6 bases and J by 3 bases, with 22 bases of the junction left unmatched. Germline assignment: CDR1 SEHNR and CDR2 FQNEAQ (reference sequence). The CDR3 spans 19 residues. Here the CDR3 DNA reads TGTGCCAGCAGTCTCCCCGGAGCGGGAGATTCGGTGGGACTCTACGAGCAGTACTTC. Translation gives CASSLPGAGDSVGLYEQYF.

The V and J genes are TRBV5-1 and TRBJ1-1; 7 bases line up with TRBD1. V gave up 6 bases and J gave up 3 bases; unmatched junction bases: 5. The length of the CDR3 is 13 residues. Looked up from germline, CDR1 is SGHRS and CDR2 is YFSETQ. The CDR3 DNA follows: TGCGCCAGCACCGGGACAGACGACACTGAAGCTTTCTTT. Its protein product is CASTGTDDTEAFF.

The genes are TRBV7-9 and TRBJ2-7, with D maybe TRBD2 (6 bases). The germline V gene has CDR1 SEHNR and CDR2 FQNEAQ (reference sequence). The CDR3 has 15 residues. The V gene lost 0 bases and the J gene lost 4 bases, with 13 bases spanning the gap. This chain's CDR3 is CASSLAVAEAYEQYF. CDR3 nucleotides: TGTGCCAGCAGCTTAGCGGTAGCGGAGGCGTACGAGCAGTACTTC.

This chain uses TRBV27 with TRBJ2-7, with D hard to call. CDR1 and CDR2 from the germline V gene are MNHEY and SMNVEV (reference sequence). This CDR3 comprises 15 residues. The V and J ends lost 6 bases and 5 bases respectively, with 20 bases between them. For the CDR3, the DNA is TGTGCCAGCAGCTCCGGAGCTCGTGGGCGACACGAGCAGTACTTC. This codes for CASSSGARGRHEQYF.

V and J are TRBV4-1 and TRBJ2-5; 13 positions match TRBD2. With the DNA end fitting TRBJ2-7 better, the J assignment may be wrong. This CDR3 spans 17 amino acids. Looked up from germline, CDR1 is MGHRA and CDR2 is YSYEKL. The CDR3 DNA reads as TGCGCCAGCAGCCAAGAAGAAGGACTAGCGGGAGTAAACGAGCAGTACTTC. Translating it yields CASSQEEGLAGVNEQYF.

The V and J genes are TRBV28 and TRBJ2-7; D not resolved. CDR1 MDHEN and CDR2 SYDVKM come from the germline V gene. V was clipped by 1 base and J by 4 bases, with 5 bases between them. The CDR3 covers 12 residues. The CDR3 is CASSLFTYEQYF. In nucleotides, the CDR3 is TGTGCCAGCAGTTTATTTACATACGAGCAGTACTTC.

About this clone itself: Additional DNA sequences in this sample encode the identical CDR3. The CDR3 bases are TGTGCCAGCAGCCTGGGAGGGTTGAACACTGAAGCTTTCTTT. It is translated as CASSLGGLNTEAFF. The V call is TRBV7-9, the J call TRBJ1-1; D unclear. V gave up 5 bases and J gave up 0 bases, with 10 bases separating them. CDR3 length: 14 amino acids. Germline values: CDR1 SEHNR, CDR2 FQNEAQ (reference sequence).

J is TRBJ2-3 and V is TRBV29-1; TRBD1 might be the D (5 bases). The CDR3 sequence is 15 residues long. Germline CDR1 reads SQVTM; CDR2 reads ANQGSEA. V dropped 3 bases and J dropped 0 bases, with 13 bases sitting between them. In DNA, the CDR3 is TGCAGCGTTGATGGGGCCCAAACTAGCACAGATACGCAGTATTTT. It yields the protein CSVDGAQTSTDTQYF.

This clone was recorded only once. The V call is TRBV11-3, the J call TRBJ1-2, with D perhaps TRBD1 (6 bases). The CDR3 contains 16 residues. V was cut by 0 bases and J by 5 bases, with 16 bases left in between. Germline CDR1 reads SGHNT; CDR2 reads YENEEA. The chain's CDR3 is CASSLDKEGGRYGYTF. CDR3 DNA: TGTGCCAGCAGCTTAGATAAGGAGGGGGGGAGGTATGGCTACACCTTC.

Remarks on this clone: This same CDR3 is encoded by further DNA sequences in the sample. The chain links TRBV7-9 to TRBJ2-7, with 8 nucleotides matching TRBD1. The CDR3 has 14 residues. V shed 5 bases and J 5 bases; nucleotides not matched to a gene: 8. CDR1 is SEHNR, CDR2 FQNEAQ, per germline (reference sequence). The CDR3 sequence: CASSPGQGIDEQYF. The DNA for the CDR3 is TGTGCCAGCAGCCCAGGACAGGGAATTGACGAGCAGTACTTC.

The rearrangement joins TRBV27 to TRBJ2-3; 11 nucleotides match TRBD2. Trimming at V came to 5 bases and at J to 5 bases, leaving 9 bases not matched to a gene. Germline values: CDR1 MNHEY, CDR2 SMNVEV (reference sequence). The length of the CDR3 is 16 residues. The CDR3 reads CASSPGLAELVDTQYF. CDR3 coding DNA: TGTGCCAGCAGTCCGGGACTAGCGGAATTGGTAGATACGCAGTATTTT.

For this clone: Other DNA sequences in this sample translate to the same CDR3. This chain joins TRBV27 and TRBJ2-7, with 11 bases lining up with TRBD2. Germline V gene sequence: CDR1 MNHEY, CDR2 SMNVEV (reference sequence). This CDR3 is 14 amino acids long. Unmatched junction bases numbered 2, after V lost 5 bases and J lost 2 bases. CDR3 bases: TGTGCCAGCAGTCCACTAGCGGGAGCCTACGAGCAGTACTTC. This gives the protein CASSPLAGAYEQYF.

The V call is TRBV5-1, the J call TRBJ2-7; D unresolved. The CDR3 totals 14 residues. Trimming took off 0 bases at V and 5 bases at J, with 12 bases between the two ends. Germline CDR1 is SGHRS and CDR2 is YFSETQ. This chain's CDR3 is CASSLDSPNNEQYF. CDR3 nucleotides: TGCGCCAGCAGCTTGGACAGCCCCAACAACGAGCAGTACTTC.

The chain employs TRBV5-4 and TRBJ2-3; D unresolved. The CDR3 sequence is 11 residues long. The V end was cut by 2 bases, the J end by 8 bases, with 6 bases between. Per the germline V gene, CDR1 is SGHNT and CDR2 is YYREEE (reference sequence). The CDR3 coding sequence is TGTGCCAGCAGCTTTATCGGTACGCAGTATTTT. Amino acid sequence: CASSFIGTQYF.

This chain connects TRBV2 to TRBJ2-5; D gene unclear. The CDR3 sequence is 14 residues long. V was clipped by 0 bases and J by 2 bases, with 7 bases between them. Germline CDR1 is SNHLY and CDR2 is FYNNEI. The DNA of the CDR3 is TGTGCCAGCAGTGAAGCGCACAAGCAAGAGACCCAGTACTTC. The encoded protein is CASSEAHKQETQYF.

This chain connects TRBV19 to TRBJ2-1; 9 bases map to TRBD2. The ends lost 7 bases at V and 4 bases at J; junction bases unmatched: 17. The V gene's germline CDR1 is LNHDA and CDR2 SQIVND (reference sequence). The CDR3 totals 18 residues. This CDR3 is CASTPVYPPSGNYNEQFF. The CDR3 nucleotides read TGTGCCAGTACCCCCGTCTACCCGCCTAGCGGGAATTACAATGAGCAGTTCTTC.